Presented here are 8 T cell receptor beta chains from one specimen sequenced in a study of cytomegalovirus exposure and HLA in healthy donors. PCR primers comprised 60 Vbeta and 13 Jbeta primers. Only in-frame clones appear in the TCRdb table, and some are missing; sequencing was by immunoSEQ multiplex PCR. The top ten hold around 20% of the sample, which has 100,000 to 150,000 clones, over 80% seen once. The sequenced sample was PBMCs. Every receptor here comes from a man between 18 and 35 years old in good health and CMV-seropositive.

The chain links TRBV9 to TRBJ1-1, with D possibly matching TRBD1 (5 bases). Per germline, CDR1 SGDLS and CDR2 YYNGEE. V lost 0 bases and J 2 bases, leaving 11 bases between the germline ends. CDR3 length: 15 amino acids. CDR3 protein: CASSVVQGYNTEAFF. The CDR3 nucleotides read TGTGCCAGCAGCGTAGTCCAGGGCTATAACACTGAAGCTTTCTTT. Looking up the rest from reference TRBV9 and TRBJ1-1 gives the full variable domain: DSGVTQTPKHLITATGQRVTLRCSPRSGDLSVYWYQQSLDQGLQFLIQYYNGEERAKGNILERFSAQQFPDLHSELNLSSLELGDSALYFCASSVVQGYNTEAFFGQGTRLTVV.

The chain uses TRBV30 and TRBJ1-2, with TRBD1 matching 8 bases. After removal of 5 bases from V and 7 bases from J, the junction contained 3 bases not matched to a gene. CDR1 is GTSNPN and CDR2 is SVGIG in the germline V gene (reference sequence). The CDR3 has 11 amino acids. The CDR3 is CAWGQGGGYTF. The CDR3 DNA reads as TGTGCCTGGGGACAGGGAGGTGGCTACACCTTC.

The chain recombines TRBV9 with TRBJ1-1; 7 bases line up with TRBD1. The CDR3 loop spans 14 amino acids. Unmatched junction bases numbered 11, after V lost 4 bases and J lost 8 bases. Germline V gives CDR1 SGDLS, CDR2 YYNGEE. CDR3 protein: CASSPIYLDREAFF. DNA of the CDR3: TGTGCCAGCAGCCCGATCTACCTGGACAGGGAAGCTTTCTTT.

The CDR3 region is CASSWNKAGGAYEQYF. The CDR3 DNA is TGTGCCAGCAGCTGGAATAAGGCGGGGGGGGCCTACGAGCAGTACTTC. This chain connects TRBV5-6 to TRBJ2-7; 9 bases agree with TRBD2. V lost 3 bases, J lost 2 bases, and 9 bases stayed unmatched. CDR3 length: 16 residues. The V gene's germline CDR1 is SGHDT and CDR2 YYEEEE.

This rearrangement joins TRBV7-9 to TRBJ1-1, with unresolved D. V gave up 2 bases and J gave up 3 bases, with 10 bases separating them. CDR1 and CDR2 from the germline V gene are SEHNR and FQNEAQ (reference sequence). The CDR3 runs to 14 residues. CDR3 amino acids: CASSLTPEDTEAFF. The CDR3, as DNA: TGTGCCAGCAGCTTAACCCCAGAGGACACTGAAGCTTTCTTT. Complete variable domain (other parts from reference TRBV7-9 and TRBJ1-1): DTGVSQNPRHKITKRGQNVTFRCDPISEHNRLYWYRQTLGQGPEFLTYFQNEAQLEKSRLLSDRFSAERPKGSFSTLEIQRTEQGDSAMYLCASSLTPEDTEAFFGQGTRLTVV.

The chain is built from TRBV20-1 and TRBJ1-1, with D unresolved. This CDR3 has 9 amino acids. In germline, CDR1 is DFQATT, CDR2 SNEGSKA (reference sequence). The V end was cut by 7 bases, the J end by 11 bases, with 11 bases between. In DNA form, the CDR3 reads TGCAGTGTGGGGTGGGAGGCTTTCTTT. This codes for CSVGWEAFF.

This chain uses TRBV5-8 with TRBJ2-7; no clear D gene. The germline gives CDR1 SGHTS, CDR2 YDEGEE. CDR3 length equals 13 residues. Trimming left V 7 bases short and J 1 base short, with 12 bases between. CDR3 DNA sequence: TGTGCCAGCCTGGATCCGCGGTCCTACGAGCAGTACTTC. It encodes CASLDPRSYEQYF.

The rearrangement joins TRBV9 to TRBJ1-4, with D possibly being TRBD1 (5 bases). Germline lookup yields CDR1 SGDLS and CDR2 YYNGEE. The V and J ends lost 0 bases and 8 bases respectively, with 14 bases between them. CDR3 length: 15 amino acids. CDR3 in DNA: TGTGCCAGCAGCGTAGCTCCCGGGACTGGCGAAAAACTGTTTTTT. Its protein is CASSVAPGTGEKLFF.